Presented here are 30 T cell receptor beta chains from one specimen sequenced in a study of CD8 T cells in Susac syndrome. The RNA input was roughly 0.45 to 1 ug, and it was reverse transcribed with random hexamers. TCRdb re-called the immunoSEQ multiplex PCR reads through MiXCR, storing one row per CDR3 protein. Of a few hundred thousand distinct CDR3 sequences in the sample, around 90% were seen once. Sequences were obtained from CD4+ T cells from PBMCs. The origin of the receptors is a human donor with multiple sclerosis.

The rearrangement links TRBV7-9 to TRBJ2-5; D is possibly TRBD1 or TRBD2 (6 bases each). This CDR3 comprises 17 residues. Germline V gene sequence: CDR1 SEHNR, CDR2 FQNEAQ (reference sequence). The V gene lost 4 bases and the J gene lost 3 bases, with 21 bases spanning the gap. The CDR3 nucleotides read TGTGCCAGCAGCTCCGGGACAAGGAGGGACGAAGAAGAGACCCAGTACTTC. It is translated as CASSSGTRRDEEETQYF.

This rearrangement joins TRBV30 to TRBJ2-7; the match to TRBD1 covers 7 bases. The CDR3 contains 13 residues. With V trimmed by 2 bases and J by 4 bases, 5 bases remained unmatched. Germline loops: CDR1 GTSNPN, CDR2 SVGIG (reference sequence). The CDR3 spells CAWSKGAGYEQYF. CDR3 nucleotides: TGTGCCTGGAGTAAGGGGGCCGGGTACGAGCAGTACTTC.

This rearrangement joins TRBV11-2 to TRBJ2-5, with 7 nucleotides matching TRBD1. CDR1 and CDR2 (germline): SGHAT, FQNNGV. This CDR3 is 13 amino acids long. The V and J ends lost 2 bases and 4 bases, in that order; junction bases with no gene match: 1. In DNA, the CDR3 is TGTGCCAGCAGCTTAAGGGGGCCAGAGACCCAGTACTTC. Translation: CASSLRGPETQYF.

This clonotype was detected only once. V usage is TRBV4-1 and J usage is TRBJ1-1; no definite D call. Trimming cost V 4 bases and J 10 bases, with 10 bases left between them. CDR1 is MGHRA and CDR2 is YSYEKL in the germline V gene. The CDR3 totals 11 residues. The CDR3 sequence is CASSPGSGAFF. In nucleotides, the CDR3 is TGCGCCAGCAGCCCCGGCTCAGGAGCTTTCTTT.

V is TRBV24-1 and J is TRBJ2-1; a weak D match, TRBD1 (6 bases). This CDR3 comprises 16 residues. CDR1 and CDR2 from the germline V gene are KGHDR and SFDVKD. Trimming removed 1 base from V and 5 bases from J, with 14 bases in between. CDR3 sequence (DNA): TGTGCCACCAGTGATTTAAGACAGGCAAAAAACAATGAGCAGTTCTTC. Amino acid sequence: CATSDLRQAKNNEQFF.

Here the CDR3 DNA reads TGTGCCAGTAGTACTTACTTCGGAAAGAACACTGAAGCTTTCTTT. Translation gives CASSTYFGKNTEAFF. The chain links TRBV19 to TRBJ1-1; no definite D call. V lost 4 bases and J 1 base, leaving 13 bases between the germline ends. The CDR3 sequence is 15 residues long. The germline gives CDR1 LNHDA, CDR2 SQIVND (reference sequence).

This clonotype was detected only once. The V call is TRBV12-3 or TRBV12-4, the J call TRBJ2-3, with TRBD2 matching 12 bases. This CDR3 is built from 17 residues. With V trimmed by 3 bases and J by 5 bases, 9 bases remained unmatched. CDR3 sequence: CASSLGLAGGPGDTQYF. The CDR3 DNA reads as TGTGCCAGCAGTTTGGGGCTAGCGGGGGGGCCGGGAGATACGCAGTATTTT.

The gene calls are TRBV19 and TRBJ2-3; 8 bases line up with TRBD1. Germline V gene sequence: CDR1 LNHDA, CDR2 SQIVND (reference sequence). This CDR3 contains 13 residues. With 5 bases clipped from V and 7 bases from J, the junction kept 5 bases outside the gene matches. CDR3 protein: CASSGQGLNTQYF. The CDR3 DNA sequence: TGTGCCAGTAGTGGACAGGGCCTGAATACGCAGTATTTT.

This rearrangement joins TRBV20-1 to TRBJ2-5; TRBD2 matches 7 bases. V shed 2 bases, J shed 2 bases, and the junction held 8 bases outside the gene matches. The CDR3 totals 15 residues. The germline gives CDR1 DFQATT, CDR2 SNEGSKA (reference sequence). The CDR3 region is CSARRGSSGQETQYF. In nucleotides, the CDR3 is TGCAGTGCTAGACGCGGGAGTAGTGGACAAGAGACCCAGTACTTC.

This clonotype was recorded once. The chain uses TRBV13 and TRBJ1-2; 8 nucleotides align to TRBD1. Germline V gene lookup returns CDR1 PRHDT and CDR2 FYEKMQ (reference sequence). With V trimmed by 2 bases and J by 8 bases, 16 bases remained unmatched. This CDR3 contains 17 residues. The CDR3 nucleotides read TGTGCCAGCAGCTTATCGGACAGGGCGGTATCATCCCGGGGCTACACCTTC. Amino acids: CASSLSDRAVSSRGYTF.

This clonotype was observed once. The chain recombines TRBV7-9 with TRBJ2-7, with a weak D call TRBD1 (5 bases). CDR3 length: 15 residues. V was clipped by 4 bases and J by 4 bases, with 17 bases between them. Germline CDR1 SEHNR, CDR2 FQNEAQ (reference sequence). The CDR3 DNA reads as TGTGCCAGCAGCTCATCTCTGCAGGGCCGATACGAGCAGTACTTC. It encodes CASSSSLQGRYEQYF.

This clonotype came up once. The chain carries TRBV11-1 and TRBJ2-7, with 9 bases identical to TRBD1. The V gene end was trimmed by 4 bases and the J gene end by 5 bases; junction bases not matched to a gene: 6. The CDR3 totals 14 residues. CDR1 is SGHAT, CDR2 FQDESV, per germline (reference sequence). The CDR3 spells CASSYDRGRNEQYF. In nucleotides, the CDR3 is TGTGCCAGCAGCTATGACAGGGGGAGGAACGAGCAGTACTTC.

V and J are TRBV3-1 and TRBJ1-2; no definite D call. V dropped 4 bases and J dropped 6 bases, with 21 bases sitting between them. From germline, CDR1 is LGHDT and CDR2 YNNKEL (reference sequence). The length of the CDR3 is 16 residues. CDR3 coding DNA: TGTGCCAGCAGCCCATTGACCCTAACTCGTTCGGATGGCTACACCTTC. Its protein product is CASSPLTLTRSDGYTF.

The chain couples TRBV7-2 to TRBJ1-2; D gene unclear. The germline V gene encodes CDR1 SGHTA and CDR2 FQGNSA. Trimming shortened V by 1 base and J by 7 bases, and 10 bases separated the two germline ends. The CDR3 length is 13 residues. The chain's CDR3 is CASSLGSRGGYTF. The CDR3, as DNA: TGTGCCAGCAGCTTAGGGTCGCGAGGTGGCTACACCTTC.

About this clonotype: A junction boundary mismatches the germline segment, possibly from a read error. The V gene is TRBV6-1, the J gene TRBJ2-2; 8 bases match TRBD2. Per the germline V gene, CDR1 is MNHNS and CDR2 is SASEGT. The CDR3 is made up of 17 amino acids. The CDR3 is CASSDLGGGKVGGKLFF. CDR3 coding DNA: TGTGCCAGCAGTGACCTCGGGGGGGGTAAGGTCGGCGGGAAGCTGTTTTTT.

For the CDR3, the DNA is TGTGCCAGCAGCAGCTTAGGGTCACCCCTCCACTTT. Translated: CASSSLGSPLHF. V is TRBV7-9 and J is TRBJ1-6; D unresolved. V lost 5 bases, J lost 10 bases, and 9 bases lay in between. The CDR3 contains 12 residues. The germline CDR1 and CDR2 sequences are SEHNR and FQNEAQ (reference sequence).

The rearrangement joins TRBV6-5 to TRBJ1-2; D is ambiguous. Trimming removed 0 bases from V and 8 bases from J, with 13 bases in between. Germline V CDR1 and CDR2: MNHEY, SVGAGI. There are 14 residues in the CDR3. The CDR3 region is CASSYSSVGPGYTF. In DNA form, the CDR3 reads TGTGCCAGCAGTTACTCGTCTGTCGGCCCAGGCTACACCTTC.

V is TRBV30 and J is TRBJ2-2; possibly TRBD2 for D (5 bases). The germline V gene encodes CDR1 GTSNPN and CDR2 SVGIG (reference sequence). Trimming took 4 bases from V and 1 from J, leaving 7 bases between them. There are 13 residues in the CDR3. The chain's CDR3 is CAWTRGNTGELFF. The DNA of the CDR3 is TGTGCCTGGACACGGGGGAACACCGGGGAGCTGTTTTTT. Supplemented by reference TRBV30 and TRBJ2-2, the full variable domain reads SQTIHQWPATLVQPVGSPLSLECTVEGTSNPNLYWYRQAAGRGLQLLFYSVGIGQISSEVPQNLSASRPQDRQFILSSKKLLLSDSGFYLCAWTRGNTGELFFGEGSRLTVL.

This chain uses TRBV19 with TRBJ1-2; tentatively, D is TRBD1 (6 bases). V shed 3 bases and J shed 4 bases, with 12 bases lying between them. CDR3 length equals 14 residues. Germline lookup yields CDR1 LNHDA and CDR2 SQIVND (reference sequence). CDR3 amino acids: CASSIEGQAYGYTF. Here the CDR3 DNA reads TGTGCCAGTAGTATTGAGGGACAAGCCTATGGCTACACCTTC.

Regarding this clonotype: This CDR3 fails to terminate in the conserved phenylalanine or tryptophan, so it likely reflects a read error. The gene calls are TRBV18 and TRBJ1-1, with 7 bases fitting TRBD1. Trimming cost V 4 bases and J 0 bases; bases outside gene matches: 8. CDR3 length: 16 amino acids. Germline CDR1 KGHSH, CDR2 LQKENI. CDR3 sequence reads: CASSQNAGQMNTEAFL. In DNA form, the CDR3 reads TGTGCCAGCTCACAAAACGCGGGACAGATGAACACTGAAGCTTTCCTT.

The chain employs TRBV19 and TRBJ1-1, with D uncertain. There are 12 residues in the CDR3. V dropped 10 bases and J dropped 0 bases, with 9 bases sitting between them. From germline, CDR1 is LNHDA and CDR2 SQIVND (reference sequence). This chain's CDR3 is CATGGMNTEAFF. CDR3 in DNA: TGTGCCACTGGTGGGATGAACACTGAAGCTTTCTTT.

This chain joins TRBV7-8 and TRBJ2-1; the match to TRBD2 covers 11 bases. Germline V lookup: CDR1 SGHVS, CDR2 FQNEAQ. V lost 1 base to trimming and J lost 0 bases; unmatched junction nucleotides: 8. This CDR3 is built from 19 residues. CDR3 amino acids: CASSLVLLAGAFSYNEQFF. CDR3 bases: TGTGCCAGCAGCTTAGTCCTACTAGCGGGGGCCTTCTCCTACAATGAGCAGTTCTTC.

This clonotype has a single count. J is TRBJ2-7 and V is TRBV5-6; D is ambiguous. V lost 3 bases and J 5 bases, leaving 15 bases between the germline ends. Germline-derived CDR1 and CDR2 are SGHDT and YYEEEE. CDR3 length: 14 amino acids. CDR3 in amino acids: CASSSPGFEDEQYF. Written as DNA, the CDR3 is TGTGCCAGCAGCTCGCCCGGTTTTGAGGACGAGCAGTACTTC.

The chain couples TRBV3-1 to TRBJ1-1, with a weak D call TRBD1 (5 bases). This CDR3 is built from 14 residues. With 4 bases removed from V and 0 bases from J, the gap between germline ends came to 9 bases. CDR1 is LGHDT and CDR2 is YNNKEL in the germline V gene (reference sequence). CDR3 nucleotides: TGTGCCAGCAGCCGGACATCAATGAACACTGAAGCTTTCTTT. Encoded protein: CASSRTSMNTEAFF.

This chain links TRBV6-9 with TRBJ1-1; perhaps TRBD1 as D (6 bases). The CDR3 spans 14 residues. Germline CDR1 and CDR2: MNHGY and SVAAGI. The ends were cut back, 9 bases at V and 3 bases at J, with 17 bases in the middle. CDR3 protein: CASPPGAGDTEAFF. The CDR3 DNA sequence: TGTGCCAGTCCCCCCGGGGCAGGGGACACTGAAGCTTTCTTT.

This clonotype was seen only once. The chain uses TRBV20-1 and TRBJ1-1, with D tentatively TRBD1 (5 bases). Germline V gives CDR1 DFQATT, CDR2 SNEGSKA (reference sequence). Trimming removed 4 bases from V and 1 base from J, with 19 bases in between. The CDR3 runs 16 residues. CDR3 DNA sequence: TGCAGTGCTATGAACCCCGCCCAGGGCGGGAACACTGAAGCTTTCTTT. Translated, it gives CSAMNPAQGGNTEAFF.

Written as DNA, the CDR3 is TGCAGCGTTCTGGAGACAGGGGCGAACACTGAAGCTTTCTTT. Its protein is CSVLETGANTEAFF. The chain joins TRBV29-1 to TRBJ1-1; TRBD1 matches 8 bases. This CDR3 is built from 14 residues. Germline V gene data show CDR1 as SQVTM and CDR2 as ANQGSEA. Unmatched junction bases numbered 6, after V lost 5 bases and J lost 1 base.

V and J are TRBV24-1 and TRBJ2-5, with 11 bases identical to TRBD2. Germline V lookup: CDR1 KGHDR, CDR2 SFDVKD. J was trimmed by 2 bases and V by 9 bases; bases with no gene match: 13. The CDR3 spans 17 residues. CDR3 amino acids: CATGAASGGPGQETQYF. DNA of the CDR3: TGTGCCACCGGTGCCGCTAGCGGGGGGCCCGGACAAGAGACCCAGTACTTC.

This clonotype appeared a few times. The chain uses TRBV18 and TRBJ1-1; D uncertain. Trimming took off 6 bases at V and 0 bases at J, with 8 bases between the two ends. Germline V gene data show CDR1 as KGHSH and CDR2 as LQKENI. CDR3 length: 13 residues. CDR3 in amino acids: CASSVNLNTEAFF. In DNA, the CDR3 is TGTGCCAGCTCCGTGAACTTGAACACTGAAGCTTTCTTT.

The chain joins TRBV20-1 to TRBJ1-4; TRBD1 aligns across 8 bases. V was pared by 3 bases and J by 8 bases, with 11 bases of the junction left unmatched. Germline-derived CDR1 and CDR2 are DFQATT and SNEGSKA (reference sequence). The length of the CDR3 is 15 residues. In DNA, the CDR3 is TGCAGTGCTAGGCCCCCCACGGACAGGGACGAAAAACTGTTTTTT. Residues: CSARPPTDRDEKLFF.